The 26 T cell receptor beta chains in this list originate from one sample, sequenced in a study of blood T cell repertoires in COVID-19. Profiled with immunoSEQ multiplex PCR; TCRdb holds only in-frame clones, not every one. Here the sample spans 170,000 or so clones, around 87% being singletons. The source material was peripheral blood. The receptors were gathered from a woman under 30 who had recovered from COVID-19.

This chain links TRBV9 with TRBJ2-3, with 10 bases aligning to TRBD2. Germline CDR1 is SGDLS and CDR2 is YYNGEE. This CDR3 contains 15 residues. V trimming: 4 bases; J trimming: 2 bases; junction bases outside the gene matches: 4. The chain's CDR3 is CASSPGLADTDTQYF. In DNA, the CDR3 is TGTGCCAGCAGCCCCGGACTAGCGGACACAGATACGCAGTATTTT.

V and J are TRBV7-8 and TRBJ1-4; weak D call: TRBD1 (6 bases). The CDR3 covers 16 residues. V was pared by 4 bases and J by 8 bases, with 20 bases between. Per the germline V gene, CDR1 is SGHVS and CDR2 is FQNEAQ. CDR3 sequence: CASSSGPLQGIEKLFF. In DNA, the CDR3 is TGTGCCAGCAGCTCAGGACCACTGCAGGGGATCGAAAAACTGTTTTTT.

This clone was seen just once. The chain has TRBV30 and TRBJ2-7, with 7 bases that match TRBD2. Germline CDR1 and CDR2: GTSNPN and SVGIG (reference sequence). Trimming removed 2 bases from V and 4 bases from J; junction bases left unmatched: 11. This CDR3 region has 15 residues. CDR3 coding DNA: TGTGCCTGGAGTAAATTAAGGGACTACCTTTACGAGCAGTACGTC. As protein: CAWSKLRDYLYEQYV.

This clone appeared once. The V call is TRBV7-3, the J call TRBJ2-3; possibly TRBD2 for D (6 bases). V lost 5 bases and J 0 bases, leaving 12 bases between the germline ends. The length of the CDR3 is 15 residues. Germline lookup yields CDR1 SGHTA and CDR2 FQGTGA. The chain's CDR3 is CASSGGLQSTDTQYF. The CDR3 region has the DNA TGTGCCAGCAGCGGGGGACTGCAGAGCACAGATACGCAGTATTTT.

This clone was counted a few times. The V and J genes are TRBV27 and TRBJ1-5, with TRBD1 matching 7 bases. CDR1 and CDR2 (germline): MNHEY, SMNVEV (reference sequence). After removal of 4 bases from V and 3 bases from J, the junction contained 6 bases not matched to a gene. The CDR3 loop spans 15 amino acids. The CDR3 DNA sequence: TGTGCCAGCAGTTACCAGGGGGTCGACAATCAGCCCCAGCATTTT. The encoded protein is CASSYQGVDNQPQHF.

The rearrangement joins TRBV7-8 to TRBJ1-2, with a weak D call TRBD1 (6 bases). The germline CDR1 and CDR2 sequences are SGHVS and FQNEAQ. This CDR3 contains 16 residues. The germline V and J ends were trimmed by 5 bases and 4 bases, with 20 bases remaining between them. The CDR3 protein is CASSQGTPQTTYGYTF. The DNA for the CDR3 is TGTGCCAGCAGCCAAGGGACACCCCAGACTACCTATGGCTACACCTTC.

The V call is TRBV12-3 or TRBV12-4, the J call TRBJ1-1, with D uncertain. Trimming cost V 7 bases and J 1 base, with 10 bases left between them. The CDR3 has 13 residues. This CDR3 reads CASILGGNTEAFF. In DNA form, the CDR3 reads TGTGCCAGCATCCTGGGAGGGAACACTGAAGCTTTCTTT.

This clone was recorded a few times. The genes are TRBV11-3 and TRBJ2-7, with TRBD1 matching over 9 bases. The CDR3 has 19 residues. Germline lookup yields CDR1 SGHNT and CDR2 YENEEA. Losses at the gene ends were 5 bases for V and 3 bases for J; bases not matched to a gene: 20. CDR3 protein: CASSPSTFLRTGVVYEQYV. CDR3 DNA sequence: TGTGCCAGCAGCCCATCTACGTTCTTAAGGACAGGGGTAGTCTACGAGCAGTACGTC.

This chain joins TRBV5-4 and TRBJ1-2, with 10 nucleotides matching TRBD1. The V gene's germline CDR1 is SGHNT and CDR2 YYREEE (reference sequence). V gave up 3 bases and J gave up 6 bases; unmatched junction bases: 8. This CDR3 is built from 15 residues. The CDR3 reads CASSSTGTGEDGYTF. For the CDR3, the DNA is TGTGCCAGCAGCTCCACCGGGACAGGGGAAGATGGCTACACCTTC.

The V call is TRBV19, the J call TRBJ1-6; TRBD1 might be the D (5 bases). Germline values: CDR1 LNHDA, CDR2 SQIVND (reference sequence). With 6 bases removed from V and 8 bases from J, the gap between germline ends came to 8 bases. This CDR3 is built from 12 residues. The CDR3 nucleotides read TGTGCCAGTAGCCAGGGTCATTCACCCCTCCACTTT. The encoded protein is CASSQGHSPLHF.

This chain connects TRBV19 to TRBJ2-1; maybe TRBD2 (6 bases). V dropped 3 bases and J dropped 8 bases, with 20 bases sitting between them. This CDR3 is built from 16 residues. The germline V gene has CDR1 LNHDA and CDR2 SQIVND (reference sequence). The CDR3 reads CASSIRSGWGADEQFF. CDR3 DNA: TGTGCCAGTAGTATTCGGAGCGGGTGGGGCGCGGATGAGCAGTTCTTC. Supplemented by reference TRBV19 and TRBJ2-1, the full variable domain reads DGGITQSPKYLFRKEGQNVTLSCEQNLNHDAMYWYRQDPGQGLRLIYYSQIVNDFQKGDIAEGYSVSREKKESFPLTVTSAQKNPTAFYLCASSIRSGWGADEQFFGPGTRLTVL.

DNA of the CDR3: TGTGCCAGCAGGACGGACTTCTCCACAGATACGCAGTATTTT. Its translation: CASRTDFSTDTQYF. V gene TRBV6-5 combines with J gene TRBJ2-3, with D perhaps matching TRBD2 (5 bases). The CDR3 spans 14 residues. Per the germline V gene, CDR1 is MNHEY and CDR2 is SVGAGI. Trimming took off 6 bases at V and 2 bases at J, with 12 bases between the two ends.

The chain uses TRBV15 and TRBJ1-2, with TRBD1 matching 8 bases. This CDR3 is built from 15 residues. V trimming: 4 bases; J trimming: 4 bases; junction bases outside the gene matches: 8. In germline, CDR1 is LNHNV, CDR2 YYDKDF (reference sequence). CDR3 amino acids: CATSTGTGALYGYTF. The CDR3 DNA reads as TGTGCCACCAGCACAGGGACAGGAGCCCTCTATGGCTACACCTTC.

The rearrangement links TRBV2 to TRBJ2-7, with a tentative D call TRBD1 (6 bases). The ends were cut back, 7 bases at V and 0 bases at J, with 13 bases in the middle. CDR1 and CDR2 from the germline V gene are SNHLY and FYNNEI. This CDR3 is 14 amino acids long. The CDR3 sequence is CASIKQGPSYEQYF. In nucleotides, the CDR3 is TGTGCCAGCATCAAACAGGGACCCTCCTACGAGCAGTACTTC.

The rearrangement joins TRBV27 to TRBJ2-7; a possible D gene is TRBD1 (5 bases). V lost 1 base, J lost 5 bases, and 18 bases lay in between. This CDR3 has 16 residues. The germline V gene has CDR1 MNHEY and CDR2 SMNVEV (reference sequence). The CDR3 DNA reads as TGTGCCAGCAGTTTATTGGGTAACAGGATCGGAAACGAGCAGTACTTC. Protein: CASSLLGNRIGNEQYF.

The rearrangement joins TRBV15 to TRBJ2-1, with 10 bases aligning to TRBD1. The germline V gene has CDR1 LNHNV and CDR2 YYDKDF (reference sequence). The CDR3 extends over 17 amino acids. The V and J ends lost 1 base and 7 bases, in that order; junction bases with no gene match: 10. The CDR3 region has the DNA TGTGCCACCAGCAGAGGGGAGGTCTGGACAGGGGGTAATGAGCAGTTCTTC. Translating gives CATSRGEVWTGGNEQFF.

This clone occurred a few times. CDR3 in DNA: TGTGCCAGCAGTCCAAACGGGGCGGCAGGGAGGGGTGGCTACACCTTC. Translated: CASSPNGAAGRGGYTF. V usage is TRBV27 and J usage is TRBJ1-2; TRBD1 is a possible D gene (5 bases). Trimming took off 5 bases at V and 7 bases at J, with 23 bases between the two ends. Germline CDR1 is MNHEY and CDR2 is SMNVEV (reference sequence). This CDR3 spans 16 amino acids.

The V gene is TRBV5-1, the J gene TRBJ2-3; no firm D call. Germline CDR1 is SGHRS and CDR2 is YFSETQ. The CDR3 length is 12 residues. The germline V and J ends were trimmed by 0 bases and 5 bases, with 4 bases remaining between them. CDR3 nucleotides: TGCGCCAGCAGCTTGGACAGAGATACGCAGTATTTT. This codes for CASSLDRDTQYF.

V is TRBV3-1 (or the pseudogene TRBV3-2) and J is TRBJ2-7; D possibly corresponds to TRBD1 (6 bases). CDR3 length: 14 residues. Germline-derived CDR1 and CDR2 are LGHDT and YNNKEL (reference sequence). Deletions cut 4 bases from V and 2 bases from J, with 12 bases between. The CDR3 region is CASSRDTITYEQYF. As DNA, the CDR3 is TGTGCCAGCAGCCGGGACACCATCACCTACGAGCAGTACTTC.

The chain carries TRBV3-1 (or the pseudogene TRBV3-2) and TRBJ2-1, with TRBD2 identical over 7 bases. V trimming: 4 bases; J trimming: 9 bases; junction bases outside the gene matches: 9. CDR1 is LGHDT and CDR2 is YNNKEL in the germline V gene (reference sequence). There are 14 residues in the CDR3. The CDR3 bases are TGTGCCAGCAGCCTCTGGACTAGTAGGGCTGAGCAGTTCTTC. Translation gives CASSLWTSRAEQFF.

V usage is TRBV9 and J usage is TRBJ1-3; D uncertain. The CDR3 extends over 17 amino acids. Trimming shortened V by 0 bases and J by 1 base, and 14 bases separated the two germline ends. Germline V gives CDR1 SGDLS, CDR2 YYNGEE. The CDR3 here is CASSVGGSQLSGNTIYF. The CDR3 DNA follows: TGTGCCAGCAGCGTAGGTGGCAGCCAACTATCTGGAAACACCATATATTTT.

The chain links TRBV12-5 to TRBJ2-1; 15 bases fit TRBD2. Per germline, CDR1 LGHNT and CDR2 FRNRAP. The CDR3 is made up of 18 amino acids. Losses at the gene ends were 7 bases for V and 2 bases for J; bases not matched to a gene: 9. The CDR3: CASASYGTSGGTYNEQFF. CDR3 sequence (DNA): TGTGCTAGTGCCTCTTATGGGACTAGCGGGGGGACCTACAATGAGCAGTTCTTC.

V gene TRBV6-5 combines with J gene TRBJ1-4; 8 bases fit TRBD1. The V segment lost 5 bases and the J segment 8 bases; nucleotides outside the gene matches: 7. This CDR3 region has 14 residues. Germline values: CDR1 MNHEY, CDR2 SVGAGI. CDR3 sequence: CASSPDRVREKLFF. The CDR3 DNA is TGTGCCAGCAGTCCGGACAGGGTCAGGGAAAAACTGTTTTTT.

The chain carries TRBV7-8 and TRBJ1-2; tentative D call: TRBD1 (6 bases). Germline CDR1 and CDR2: SGHVS and FQNEAQ. Trimming pared 1 base from V and 0 bases from J, leaving 18 bases between. This CDR3 spans 18 amino acids. For the CDR3, the DNA is TGTGCCAGCAGCTTAGGTGGGGGGGCCTCATTACCTAACTATGGCTACACCTTC. This sequence encodes CASSLGGGASLPNYGYTF.

This clone was detected only once. This chain uses TRBV7-2 with TRBJ2-5, with D tentatively TRBD1 (6 bases). CDR1 and CDR2 from the germline V gene are SGHTA and FQGNSA. The V end was cut by 5 bases, the J end by 5 bases, with 18 bases between. The CDR3 sequence is 15 residues long. The CDR3 loop is CASSRTGTRDETQYF. CDR3 DNA sequence: TGTGCCAGCAGCCGTACCGGGACAAGAGATGAGACCCAGTACTTC.

The chain is built from TRBV24-1 and TRBJ1-1; D may be TRBD1 (5 bases). V lost 6 bases to trimming and J lost 10 bases, with 20 bases between them. The germline V gene has CDR1 KGHDR and CDR2 SFDVKD. The CDR3 loop spans 14 amino acids. CDR3 DNA sequence: TGTGCCACCAGTATCCAAGGACAATCCTCTGGAGCTTTCTTT. As protein: CATSIQGQSSGAFF.